The rows below give T cell receptor beta chains drawn from one sample of a study of T cell responses to AZD1222 COVID-19 vaccine. Libraries were prepared by immunoSEQ multiplex PCR; TCRdb keeps only in-frame clonotypes and omits some of them. The table records tens of thousands of clones, around 86% of them present only once. Specimen: peripheral blood, collected on day 0 of AZD1222 vaccination. The source is an adult in good health. Each CDR3 is given with its conserved first and last residue. The D gene is left open where the match is weak. The size of a clone is reported for some rows only, either as once, few or many, or as a class for expanded clones.

CDR3 length: 14
clone size: NA
V gene: TRBV27
D gene: NA
J gene: TRBJ1-1
CDR3 DNA: TGTGCCAGCACCCCGACAGACCTGAGAACTGAAGCTTTCTTT
CDR3 protein: CASTPTDLRTEAFF

CDR3 length: 12
clone size: NA
V gene: TRBV11-2
D gene: NA
J gene: TRBJ1-2
CDR3 DNA: TGTGCCAGCAGCTTGAACAGTTATGGCTACACCTTC
CDR3 protein: CASSLNSYGYTF

CDR3 length: 13
clone size: NA
V gene: TRBV29-1
D gene: TRBD2
J gene: TRBJ2-2
CDR3 DNA: TGCAGCGTAAACACGGGGGGCACCGGGGAGCTGTTTTTT
CDR3 protein: CSVNTGGTGELFF

CDR3 length: 14
clone size: NA
V gene: TRBV7-2
D gene: TRBD2
J gene: TRBJ2-2
CDR3 DNA: TGTGCCAGCGACAGCGGGGAGAACACCGGGGAGCTGTTTTTT
CDR3 protein: CASDSGENTGELFF

CDR3 length: 14
clone size: NA
V gene: TRBV4-1
D gene: NA
J gene: TRBJ1-1
CDR3 DNA: TGCGCCAGCAGCCAAGATGGGCGTGACATTGAAGCTTTCTTT
CDR3 protein: CASSQDGRDIEAFF

CDR3 length: 15
clone size: NA
V gene: TRBV7-2
D gene: TRBD1
J gene: TRBJ1-6
CDR3 DNA: TGTGCCAGCACCCGACAGGGAACCGCTAATTCACCCCTCCACTTT
CDR3 protein: CASTRQGTANSPLHF

CDR3 length: 13
clone size: NA
V gene: TRBV21-1
D gene: NA
J gene: TRBJ1-2
CDR3 DNA: TGTGCCAGCAGCAAAAGGGCCTCCCGAGGCTACACCTTC
CDR3 protein: CASSKRASRGYTF

CDR3 length: 13
clone size: NA
V gene: TRBV29-1
D gene: NA
J gene: TRBJ1-2
CDR3 DNA: TGCAGCGTTGAAGATCGGGTATTGGGAGGCTACACCTTC
CDR3 protein: CSVEDRVLGGYTF

CDR3 length: 11
clone size: NA
V gene: TRBV20-1
D gene: NA
J gene: TRBJ1-2
CDR3 DNA: TGCAGTGCTAGAACCTTAAAGGGCTACACCTTC
CDR3 protein: CSARTLKGYTF

CDR3 length: 14
clone size: NA
V gene: TRBV5-4
D gene: NA
J gene: TRBJ1-2
CDR3 DNA: TGTGCCAGCAGCTTGTGGACAAGGAACCCTGGCTACACCTTC
CDR3 protein: CASSLWTRNPGYTF

CDR3 length: 11
clone size: once
V gene: TRBV25-1
D gene: TRBD1
J gene: TRBJ2-7
CDR3 DNA: TGTGCCTCGGACAGGGGATACGAGCAGTACTTC
CDR3 protein: CASDRGYEQYF

CDR3 length: 15
clone size: NA
V gene: TRBV5-5
D gene: NA
J gene: TRBJ1-3
CDR3 DNA: TGTGCCAGCAGCTATTACGGGGGGGCCGGAAACACCATATATTTT
CDR3 protein: CASSYYGGAGNTIYF

CDR3 length: 16
clone size: NA
V gene: TRBV6-2/TRBV6-3
D gene: NA
J gene: TRBJ1-2
CDR3 DNA: TGTGCCAGCAGTTACTCTGGGGGCCGGCTGTCGGGTGGCTACACCTTC
CDR3 protein: CASSYSGGRLSGGYTF

CDR3 length: 13
clone size: NA
V gene: TRBV7-2
D gene: NA
J gene: TRBJ1-1
CDR3 DNA: TGTGCCAGCAGCTTAGAAGGTGTGACAGGAGCTTTCTTT
CDR3 protein: CASSLEGVTGAFF

CDR3 length: 13
clone size: NA
V gene: TRBV27
D gene: NA
J gene: TRBJ1-2
CDR3 DNA: TGTGCCAGCAGCCCCGGGACGGAGTATGGCTACACCTTC
CDR3 protein: CASSPGTEYGYTF

CDR3 length: 16
clone size: NA
V gene: TRBV11-2
D gene: TRBD2
J gene: TRBJ2-1
CDR3 DNA: TGTGCCAGCAGCCCCCGACTAGCGGGACTATACAATGAGCAGTTCTTC
CDR3 protein: CASSPRLAGLYNEQFF

CDR3 length: 13
clone size: NA
V gene: TRBV6-5
D gene: NA
J gene: TRBJ1-5
CDR3 DNA: TGTGCCAGCAAGGGTGTTGGCAATCAGCCCCAGCATTTT
CDR3 protein: CASKGVGNQPQHF

CDR3 length: 17
clone size: few
V gene: TRBV4-1
D gene: NA
J gene: TRBJ2-7
CDR3 DNA: TGCGCCAGCAGCCAAGATGTGGCAGGGAAGCTCCCTCTTGGGCAGTACTTC
CDR3 protein: CASSQDVAGKLPLGQYF

CDR3 length: 14
clone size: NA
V gene: TRBV11-2
D gene: TRBD1
J gene: TRBJ2-7
CDR3 DNA: TGTGCCAGCAGCCAAGCGACAGGGAATTACGAGCAGTACTTC
CDR3 protein: CASSQATGNYEQYF

CDR3 length: 11
clone size: NA
V gene: TRBV30
D gene: NA
J gene: TRBJ2-5
CDR3 DNA: TGTGCCTGGAGTGATAGGGAGACCCAGTACTTC
CDR3 protein: CAWSDRETQYF

CDR3 length: 14
clone size: NA
V gene: TRBV5-4
D gene: TRBD1
J gene: TRBJ1-2
CDR3 DNA: TGTGCCAGCAGGGGTGACAGGGGTTATCCGGGCTACACCTTC
CDR3 protein: CASRGDRGYPGYTF

CDR3 length: 14
clone size: NA
V gene: TRBV6-6
D gene: NA
J gene: TRBJ1-2
CDR3 DNA: TGTGCCAGCAGTTTATCGGACAGCCTCTATGGCTACACCTTC
CDR3 protein: CASSLSDSLYGYTF

CDR3 length: 13
clone size: NA
V gene: TRBV6-5
D gene: NA
J gene: TRBJ1-1
CDR3 DNA: TGTGCCAGCAGTTTCAGGGATTACACTGAAGCTTTCTTT
CDR3 protein: CASSFRDYTEAFF

CDR3 length: 16
clone size: NA
V gene: TRBV5-1
D gene: NA
J gene: TRBJ1-5
CDR3 DNA: TGCGCCAGCAGCCCTGGACATGGGGACGGCAATCAGCCCCAGCATTTT
CDR3 protein: CASSPGHGDGNQPQHF

CDR3 length: 15
clone size: NA
V gene: TRBV7-2
D gene: TRBD1
J gene: TRBJ1-5
CDR3 DNA: TGTGCCAGCAGTTCGACAGGGAGTAGGAATCAGCCCCAGCATTTT
CDR3 protein: CASSSTGSRNQPQHF

CDR3 length: 16
clone size: NA
V gene: TRBV6-2/TRBV6-3
D gene: NA
J gene: TRBJ1-1
CDR3 DNA: TGTGCCAGCAGTTACTCCAAAGAAGGAGAGAACACTGAAGCTTTCTTT
CDR3 protein: CASSYSKEGENTEAFF

CDR3 length: 14
clone size: NA
V gene: TRBV25-1
D gene: NA
J gene: TRBJ2-5
CDR3 DNA: TGTGCCAGCAGGCTTGGGGGGCTCCAAGAGACCCAGTACTTC
CDR3 protein: CASRLGGLQETQYF

CDR3 length: 16
clone size: NA
V gene: TRBV7-2
D gene: NA
J gene: TRBJ2-5
CDR3 DNA: TGTGCCAGCAGCCTTCACAGAAATTGGTACCAAGAGACCCAGTACTTC
CDR3 protein: CASSLHRNWYQETQYF

CDR3 length: 14
clone size: NA
V gene: TRBV24-1
D gene: NA
J gene: TRBJ2-2
CDR3 DNA: TGTGCCACCAGTGATCGAGGTCGGACCGGGGAGCTGTTTTTT
CDR3 protein: CATSDRGRTGELFF

CDR3 length: 14
clone size: NA
V gene: TRBV30
D gene: TRBD1
J gene: TRBJ2-4
CDR3 DNA: TGTGCCTGGAGTCCCGGGACAGGGGTAAACATTCAGTACTTC
CDR3 protein: CAWSPGTGVNIQYF

CDR3 length: 14
clone size: NA
V gene: TRBV6-5
D gene: NA
J gene: TRBJ2-1
CDR3 DNA: TGTGCCAGCAGTTCTCAAGACAGGCGGGATGAGCAGTTCTTC
CDR3 protein: CASSSQDRRDEQFF

CDR3 length: 15
clone size: NA
V gene: TRBV30
D gene: NA
J gene: TRBJ2-7
CDR3 DNA: TGTGCCTGGAGTGGGCGGGGTATCCATCCCTACGAGCAGTACTTC
CDR3 protein: CAWSGRGIHPYEQYF

CDR3 length: 12
clone size: NA
V gene: TRBV5-4
D gene: NA
J gene: TRBJ1-1
CDR3 DNA: TGTGCCAGCGGAGGGATGAACACTGAAGCTTTCTTT
CDR3 protein: CASGGMNTEAFF

CDR3 length: 16
clone size: once
V gene: TRBV19
D gene: TRBD1
J gene: TRBJ2-5
CDR3 DNA: TGTGCCAGTAGTCCTATAAGGACAGGGGAATGGGGGACCCAGTACTTC
CDR3 protein: CASSPIRTGEWGTQYF

CDR3 length: 12
clone size: NA
V gene: TRBV12-3/TRBV12-4
D gene: NA
J gene: TRBJ2-3
CDR3 DNA: TGTGCCAGCAAAACCGATGAGGATACGCAGTATTTT
CDR3 protein: CASKTDEDTQYF